This record looks at one T cell receptor beta chain sequence and its context. The CDR3 is 13 amino acids. Primers used in a second PCR of roughly 6 to 11 cycles were a sample-barcoded 5' primer and a J-beta primer mix. TCRdb fed the 5' RACE reads into MiXCR, producing one record per CDR3 protein. Of around 1,000,000 distinct CDR3 sequences in the sample, under 30% were seen once. The source of the sample is a study of blood T cells in healthy people across ages. Sample donors were healthy Caucasian individuals that came from Russia, aged roughly 6 to 95. Every sample had a minimum of 6 million PBMCs isolated. Separately, the same data were catalogued under a study of T cells of mothers and their children. That report notes: The output of TCR recombination is shaped by thymic selection similarly in related and unrelated pairs.

Sequencing input: blood. This TCR was sampled from a girl aged 2 to 10 in good health. The chain couples TRBV12-3 or TRBV12-4 to TRBJ2-5, with D possibly TRBD2 on 5 matching bases. The DNA matches TRBJ2-7 better at its end, which makes the J call doubtful. The CDR3 DNA reads TGTGCCAGCAGCCACGGACTCGACTACGAGCAGTACTTC. The encoded protein is CASSHGLDYEQYF.